This T cell receptor (beta chain) was captured by sequencing in a study of human T cells and chemical hapten exposure. The overall study: Across its roughly 22 weeks, the study gave patients weekly diphenylcyclopropenone doses to the scalp. Predominantly women, the patients had alopecia areata, totalis or universalis.

General study findings and limits: Patch test score rose with PT1 expanded TCR count, significant at thresholds 8, 16 and 32, not 4.

The CDR3 totals 17 residues. The V gene end was trimmed by 1 base and the J gene end by 3 bases; junction bases not matched to a gene: 8. The V gene's germline CDR1 is SGHDT and CDR2 YYEEEE. TCRdb re-called the RACE reads with MiXCR, one entry per CDR3 protein. In the table there are 70,000 to 90,000 distinct CDR3 sequences, 8.5% to 12% of which are singletons. This clonotype was found many times. Its specificity is unknown. This sample's time point: patch test 2, 6 weeks after DPC sensitization. The sample's treatment: therapeutic diphenylcyclopropenone sensitization with weekly scalp DPC. The authors extracted total RNA from unfractionated whole blood.

The sequences come from whole blood, collected in connection with sensitization to the hapten diphenylcyclopropenone (DPC). The chain employs TRBV5-6 and TRBJ1-5, with 9 bases fitting TRBD1. This receptor was obtained from a woman aged 45-65 years with alopecia areata. Some clones in this sample may be carry-over from other donors' samples. The CDR3 is CASSLLTGGTSNQPQHF. In DNA form, the CDR3 reads TGTGCCAGCAGCTTGCTGACAGGGGGTACCTCCAATCAGCCCCAGCATTTT. The variable domain in full, with the rest retrieved from reference TRBV5-6 and TRBJ1-5, is DAGVTQSPTHLIKTRGQQVTLRCSPKSGHDTVSWYQQALGQGPQFIFQYYEEEERQRGNFPDRFSGHQFPNYSSELNVNALLLGDSALYLCASSLLTGGTSNQPQHFGDGTRLSIL.